This T cell receptor (beta chain) appears in the sequencing data of a study of blood T cells in healthy people across ages (dated by TCRdb to the mid-2010s). In terms of the full investigation: In model experiments, template switching captured roughly one uniquely barcoded TCR beta cDNA molecule for every two T cells. Using the same blood draw, the study looked at two additional independent replicas of 1 million unique cDNA reads for two donors, one aged 18 to 29 and the other aged 80 or older. To avoid experimental bias, donors of different ages were spread randomly across the sequencing lanes. Four age groups were formed from the donors: young (average approximately 15 years), middle-aged (approximately 39), aged (62) and long-lived (about 75). To track age-related changes in TCR beta repertoire diversity, the study relied on deep sequencing normalized with unique cDNA molecular identifiers.

The germline V gene provides CDR1 SQVTM and CDR2 ANQGSEA. The V end loses 8 bases and the J end loses 3 bases, and a stretch of 16 bases separates them. From the cysteine up to the phenylalanine, the CDR3 has a length of 13 residues. Of the read, only the CDR3 DNA is kept; its 39 bases are in frame from base 1. Systemically healthy Caucasian individuals from Russia, 39 in total and aged roughly 6 to 90 years, were included as donors. About 9.6 milliliters of peripheral blood were collected from each donor into EDTA-treated Vacutainer tubes. Ficoll-Paque density-gradient centrifugation was used to isolate PBMCs, with at least 6.5 million per sample. Total RNA, at least 5 micrograms per sample, was extracted from PBMCs with Trizol reagent. For every donor, flow cytometry on a PBMC aliquot measured the percentage of naive CD45RAhigh/CD27high T cells. Overall study outcomes, separate from this receptor: Observed TCR beta diversity per million T cells fell roughly linearly with age, and a significant reduction was already apparent by age roughly 40. Estimates of total diversity based on one million sequenced T cells were considered lower bounds and underestimates. Because donor CMV infection status was unknown, age-related changes in expanded clonotypes were potentially confounded. Conclusive comparison of naive and antigen-experienced compartments was prevented by the profiling of bulk unsorted PBMCs. There was a strong correlation between observed TCR beta diversity and the percentage of naive T cells measured by flow cytometry. The long-lived group showed more naive CD4+ T cells, fewer expanded clones and increased TCR diversity than the aged group, suggesting age selection.

About this clonotype itself: The target of this receptor is not known. Base-call qualities are not available, and no considerably larger clone is one nucleotide away.

Libraries were built with 5' RACE. The run used an Illumina HiSeq 2500. The second PCR ran for roughly 7 to 11 cycles and used a J-beta primer mix along with a sample-barcoded 5' primer. A unique molecular identifier was introduced onto each TCR beta cDNA molecule by a template-switch 5' adaptor carrying 12 random nucleotides. Each sample yielded at least 2.5 million CDR3-containing paired-end reads. The Mint cDNA synthesis kit, primed by a TRBC-specific oligonucleotide, was used to synthesize first-strand cDNA from all RNA. Following uracil-DNA glycosylase treatment, all cDNA underwent a first 18-cycle PCR with the universal primers M1SS and BC2_uni_R. The published analysis was carried out like this. For normalization, 1 million high-quality reads were randomly selected from each sample, with every read carrying a distinct molecular identifier. Reads with shared molecular identifiers were discarded instead of being binned into consensus sequences. MiTCR, with a Q25 quality threshold and the strictest error-elimination algorithm, was used for CDR3 identification, clonotype clustering and error correction. A nonparametric unseen species model with Euler transformation was used to estimate a lower bound on total TCR beta diversity. TCRdb reprocessing: public reads trimmed at Q25 with fastp, clones called with MiXCR, in-frame beta chains kept. A single entry per CDR3 protein holds the most common genes and DNA from its merged rows. TCRdb, not the original authors, processed these V and J calls. The sample table holds about 670,000 distinct CDR3 sequences, of which roughly half were seen once. In total, the top ten clones hold approximately 12% of the sample.

Rearrangement joined TRBV29-1 to TRBJ2-5; the D gene cannot be named for sure. The sample was blood. The source of this sequence is a woman of 80 years or more in good health. This receptor has the CDR3 CSSCSGSKETQYF. The DNA sequence reads TGCAGCAGTTGTTCAGGCAGCAAAGAGACCCAGTACTTC.